The 17 T cell receptor beta chains given below trace back to one sample, sequenced in a study of OX40 agonist ivuxolimab in advanced cancers. Generated by immunoSEQ multiplex PCR, the TCRdb table keeps only in-frame clones and is missing some. The sample lists about 68,000 clones, about 89% occurring once. This material consisted of CD4+ or CD8+ T cells sorted from blood, taken in a trial of the OX40 agonist ivuxolimab. All receptors derive from an adult with an advanced solid tumor such as melanoma, head and neck, liver or kidney cancer.

This chain joins TRBV6-1 and TRBJ1-1; TRBD1 might be the D (5 bases). The CDR3 runs to 15 residues. CDR1 is MNHNS and CDR2 is SASEGT in the germline V gene. The germline V and J ends were trimmed by 6 bases and 1 base, with 15 bases remaining between them. The CDR3 region is CASSAQRGPNTEAFF. CDR3 sequence (DNA): TGTGCCAGCAGCGCACAGAGGGGTCCGAACACTGAAGCTTTCTTT.

The rearrangement joins TRBV5-1 to TRBJ2-5; the D is unclear. Trimming pared 2 bases from V and 0 bases from J, leaving 11 bases between. CDR1 and CDR2 from the germline V gene are SGHRS and YFSETQ. This CDR3 region has 15 residues. CDR3 nucleotides: TGCGCCAGCAGCTTAGAAGGAACGTACCAAGAGACCCAGTACTTC. Its translation: CASSLEGTYQETQYF.

The chain uses TRBV18 and TRBJ2-1; 9 bases are shared with TRBD2. CDR1 KGHSH and CDR2 LQKENI come from the germline V gene. The CDR3 is 14 amino acids. Losses at the gene ends were 8 bases for V and 4 bases for J; bases not matched to a gene: 6. CDR3 sequence: CASAGLAEYNEQFF. CDR3 coding DNA: TGTGCCAGCGCGGGACTAGCAGAATACAATGAGCAGTTCTTC.

The V and J genes are TRBV7-9 and TRBJ2-2, with D uncertain. The ends were cut back, 1 base at V and 1 base at J, with 10 bases in the middle. Germline V CDR1 and CDR2: SEHNR, FQNEAQ (reference sequence). This CDR3 has 16 amino acids. CDR3: CASSLVGRGNTGELFF. The CDR3 coding sequence is TGTGCCAGCAGCTTAGTTGGTCGCGGGAACACCGGGGAGCTGTTTTTT.

V and J are TRBV30 and TRBJ1-5; D may be TRBD1 (6 bases). The V and J ends lost 2 bases and 5 bases respectively, with 10 bases between them. The CDR3 has 13 residues. Germline CDR1 is GTSNPN and CDR2 is SVGIG (reference sequence). This chain's CDR3 is CAWSQGFYQPQHF. CDR3 coding DNA: TGTGCCTGGAGTCAGGGGTTCTATCAGCCCCAGCATTTT.

This chain uses TRBV5-1 with TRBJ1-1; the match to TRBD1 covers 9 bases. Trimming cost V 6 bases and J 3 bases; bases outside gene matches: 6. The CDR3 extends over 14 amino acids. Germline V gives CDR1 SGHRS, CDR2 YFSETQ. CDR3 coding DNA: TGCGCCAGCACCGAAGGACAGGGGTACACTGAAGCTTTCTTT. Translated: CASTEGQGYTEAFF.

This chain's CDR3 is CASSVDSTGHEQYF. The CDR3 DNA reads as TGTGCCAGCAGCGTAGACAGTACAGGGCACGAGCAGTACTTC. This rearrangement joins TRBV9 to TRBJ2-7; D is perhaps TRBD1 (6 bases). CDR3 length: 14 amino acids. Germline lookup yields CDR1 SGDLS and CDR2 YYNGEE. V was pared by 0 bases and J by 5 bases, with 12 bases between.

A remark on this clone: The germline gene is not matched at one end of the junction; a read error may be the cause. The V and J genes are TRBV2 and TRBJ1-4, with D tentatively TRBD1 (6 bases). Germline values: CDR1 SNHLY, CDR2 FYNNEI. The CDR3 is 12 residues long. The CDR3 sequence is CASSADRKFFHF. The DNA for the CDR3 is TGTGCCAGCAGTGCCGACAGGAAATTTTTCCATTTT.

DNA of the CDR3: TGCGCCAGCAGCCTCCTGTATCTCCCAGGGGATGAGCAGTTCTTC. This codes for CASSLLYLPGDEQFF. J is TRBJ2-1 and V is TRBV4-1; TRBD1 might be the D (6 bases). This CDR3 is built from 15 residues. The germline V and J ends were trimmed by 4 bases and 8 bases, with 18 bases remaining between them. Germline CDR1 is MGHRA and CDR2 is YSYEKL.

The chain couples TRBV18 to TRBJ2-2; a weak D match, TRBD2 (5 bases). Trimming removed 3 bases from V and 7 bases from J, with 9 bases in between. Germline CDR1 KGHSH, CDR2 LQKENI. The length of the CDR3 is 13 residues. The CDR3 DNA follows: TGTGCCAGCTCACCGCGGGTTGACGGGGAGCTGTTTTTT. This sequence encodes CASSPRVDGELFF.

V is TRBV6-5 and J is TRBJ1-2; no clear D gene. CDR1 and CDR2 (germline): MNHEY, SVGAGI. CDR3 length equals 14 residues. Trimming stripped 4 bases from V and 8 bases from J, with 17 bases between. CDR3 nucleotides: TGTGCCAGCAGTTCTCCAACTTCGCTTAGGGGCTACACCTTC. Translation: CASSSPTSLRGYTF.

This chain links TRBV29-1 with TRBJ2-6, with 8 bases that match TRBD1. The CDR3 sequence is 14 residues long. Germline V lookup: CDR1 SQVTM, CDR2 ANQGSEA. Trimming removed 6 bases from V and 0 bases from J; junction bases left unmatched: 1. DNA of the CDR3: TGCAGCGTGGGACAGGACTCTGGGGCCAACGTCCTGACTTTC. Amino acid sequence: CSVGQDSGANVLTF.

The V gene is TRBV28, the J gene TRBJ2-1; TRBD1 matches 8 bases. Germline values: CDR1 MDHEN, CDR2 SYDVKM. The CDR3 length is 15 residues. The V gene end was trimmed by 3 bases and the J gene end by 4 bases; junction bases not matched to a gene: 5. CDR3 loop: CASSFTHRGYNEQFF. The DNA of the CDR3 is TGTGCCAGCAGTTTTACACACAGGGGGTACAATGAGCAGTTCTTC.

The chain is built from TRBV2 and TRBJ2-1, with 8 bases identical to TRBD1. After removal of 5 bases from V and 4 bases from J, the junction contained 10 bases not matched to a gene. CDR1 and CDR2 from the germline V gene are SNHLY and FYNNEI. This CDR3 spans 16 amino acids. The CDR3 region has the DNA TGTGCCAGCAGTCCCTGGACAGGGCCCCTATACAATGAGCAGTTCTTC. It codes for CASSPWTGPLYNEQFF.

The V and J genes are TRBV10-1 and TRBJ2-1, with 13 bases lining up with TRBD2. CDR1 is WNHNN and CDR2 is SYGVQD in the germline V gene (reference sequence). The CDR3 extends over 17 amino acids. The V segment lost 8 bases and the J segment 7 bases; nucleotides outside the gene matches: 14. CDR3 amino acids: CASGPTGLAGTYNEQFF. The CDR3 coding sequence is TGCGCCAGCGGGCCAACGGGACTAGCGGGAACGTATAATGAGCAGTTCTTC.

The chain employs TRBV6-6 and TRBJ1-1, with D unclear. The CDR3 contains 12 residues. V was clipped by 5 bases and J by 2 bases, with 6 bases between them. Germline V gives CDR1 MNHNY, CDR2 SVGAGI (reference sequence). Written as DNA, the CDR3 is TGTGCCAGCAGTGTAACTAACACTGAAGCTTTCTTT. Its protein product is CASSVTNTEAFF.

V is TRBV23-1 and J is TRBJ1-1; 7 bases fit TRBD1. TRBV23-1 qualifies as an ORF whose function is uncertain. This CDR3 region has 16 residues. The junction had 6 bases not matched to a gene; V was cut back by 2 bases and J by 0 bases. In nucleotides, the CDR3 is TGCGCCAGCAGTCAACCCCGACAGGGTTTGAACACTGAAGCTTTCTTT. Its protein is CASSQPRQGLNTEAFF.